The 21 T cell receptor beta chains below all came from one sample that was sequenced in a study of cytomegalovirus exposure and HLA in healthy donors. Use of 60 Vbeta and 13 Jbeta primers characterized the PCR. Clones were read by immunoSEQ multiplex PCR, and TCRdb kept only the in-frame ones, dropping some. The repertoire consists of about 130,000 clones, with 70% to 85% occurring once and the leading ten covering roughly 1.1%. Sample: PBMCs. These receptors were taken from a boy between 10 and 17 years old in good health and CMV-seronegative.

The V gene is TRBV6-5, the J gene TRBJ2-1, with TRBD1 as a possible D gene (6 bases). CDR1 is MNHEY, CDR2 SVGAGI, per germline. The CDR3 runs to 15 residues. The germline V and J ends were trimmed by 2 bases and 4 bases, with 12 bases remaining between them. The CDR3 loop reads CASSYDRNPYNEQFF. The DNA for the CDR3 is TGTGCCAGCAGTTACGACAGGAACCCTTACAATGAGCAGTTCTTC.

The chain carries TRBV2 and TRBJ1-2, with D possibly being TRBD1 (6 bases). The CDR3 covers 13 residues. Per the germline V gene, CDR1 is SNHLY and CDR2 is FYNNEI. V lost 9 bases, J lost 5 bases, and 16 bases lay in between. The CDR3 nucleotides are TGTGCCAGTAGAGACCCAGGGGTGTATGGCTACACCTTC. Protein product: CASRDPGVYGYTF.

The genes are TRBV18 and TRBJ1-1; a possible D gene is TRBD1 (5 bases). Trimming took 2 bases from V and 1 from J, leaving 11 bases between them. Germline lookup yields CDR1 KGHSH and CDR2 LQKENI. The CDR3 runs to 15 residues. DNA of the CDR3: TGTGCCAGCTCACCATTACAGGAACCGAACACTGAAGCTTTCTTT. Protein sequence: CASSPLQEPNTEAFF.

This clone appeared a few times. V gene TRBV7-2 combines with J gene TRBJ2-5; 11 bases agree with TRBD2. The V segment lost 1 base and the J segment 3 bases; nucleotides outside the gene matches: 1. Per germline, CDR1 SGHTA and CDR2 FQGNSA. The CDR3 is 15 amino acids. Here the CDR3 reads CASSLVAGGEETQYF. CDR3 nucleotides: TGTGCCAGCAGCTTAGTAGCGGGAGGGGAAGAGACCCAGTACTTC.

This clone was found a few times. This CDR3 is CASSGSYGYTF. CDR3 in DNA: TGTGCCAGCAGCGGGTCCTATGGCTACACCTTC. The chain carries TRBV6-5 and TRBJ1-2; D gene uncertain. V gave up 6 bases and J gave up 4 bases, with 6 bases separating them. CDR3 length equals 11 residues. The germline V gene encodes CDR1 MNHEY and CDR2 SVGAGI.

The CDR3 loop reads CASSPTGAGSYEQYF. CDR3 DNA: TGCGCCAGCAGCCCAACAGGGGCAGGTTCCTACGAGCAGTACTTC. This chain connects TRBV5-1 to TRBJ2-7; 7 bases align to TRBD1. The germline V gene encodes CDR1 SGHRS and CDR2 YFSETQ. The CDR3 length is 15 residues. V dropped 4 bases and J dropped 1; count of bases not matched to a gene: 8.

The genes are TRBV7-3 and TRBJ2-7, with a tentative D call TRBD2 (6 bases). Trimming pared 5 bases from V and 0 bases from J, leaving 11 bases between. CDR1 and CDR2 (germline): SGHTA, FQGTGA. The CDR3 runs to 14 residues. The CDR3 DNA sequence: TGTGCCAGCAGCAACGGGGGATCCTCCTACGAGCAGTACTTC. Encoded protein: CASSNGGSSYEQYF.

The chain uses TRBV13 and TRBJ2-7, with 7 bases aligning to TRBD1. CDR1 and CDR2 (germline): PRHDT, FYEKMQ (reference sequence). The CDR3 contains 15 residues. With 6 bases clipped from V and 6 bases from J, the junction kept 14 bases outside the gene matches. The DNA for the CDR3 is TGTGCCAGCAGTTCCCCGGGACAGATATCGCGCGAGCAGTACTTC. Amino acid sequence: CASSSPGQISREQYF.

The chain combines TRBV30 with TRBJ1-3; TRBD1 agrees at 10 bases. The CDR3 contains 16 residues. V gave up 3 bases and J gave up 0 bases; unmatched junction bases: 5. CDR1 is GTSNPN and CDR2 is SVGIG in the germline V gene (reference sequence). The CDR3 sequence: CAWSKDRGGSGNTIYF. For the CDR3, the DNA is TGTGCCTGGAGCAAGGACAGGGGGGGCTCTGGAAACACCATATATTTT.

The sample holds one count of this clone. The chain is built from TRBV5-1 and TRBJ2-1; a possible D gene is TRBD2 (5 bases). In germline, CDR1 is SGHRS, CDR2 YFSETQ. CDR3 length: 17 residues. Trimming removed 2 bases from V and 0 bases from J, with 15 bases in between. In nucleotides, the CDR3 is TGCGCCAGCAGCTTCGGGGAGCGGAAATTCTCCTACAATGAGCAGTTCTTC. It yields the protein CASSFGERKFSYNEQFF.

The V and J genes are TRBV5-4 and TRBJ2-1; tentatively, D is TRBD1 (5 bases). The CDR3 covers 13 residues. CDR1 is SGHNT, CDR2 YYREEE, per germline (reference sequence). The ends were cut back, 1 base at V and 7 bases at J, with 9 bases in the middle. CDR3 sequence: CASSLPQANEQFF. In nucleotides, the CDR3 is TGTGCCAGCAGCTTGCCACAGGCAAATGAGCAGTTCTTC.

The chain is built from TRBV4-2 and TRBJ1-2, with a weak D call TRBD1 (5 bases). Germline-derived CDR1 and CDR2 are LGHNA and YNFKEQ. The CDR3 is 16 amino acids. Trimming left V 3 bases short and J 0 bases short, with 14 bases between. The DNA of the CDR3 is TGTGCCAGCAGCCACCAAACCTGGACATCTAACTATGGCTACACCTTC. Translation: CASSHQTWTSNYGYTF.

The chain uses TRBV2 and TRBJ2-7; TRBD1 matches at 9 bases. With V trimmed by 6 bases and J by 1 base, 7 bases remained unmatched. Germline V lookup: CDR1 SNHLY, CDR2 FYNNEI. There are 15 residues in the CDR3. This CDR3 is CASRKDGTGSYEQYF. The CDR3 nucleotides read TGTGCCAGCAGAAAGGACGGGACAGGGTCCTACGAGCAGTACTTC.

The genes are TRBV4-3 and TRBJ2-7; D not certain. Germline V CDR1 and CDR2: LGHNA, YSLEER. This CDR3 region has 15 residues. V gave up 0 bases and J gave up 2 bases, with 11 bases separating them. The CDR3 reads CASSQDLAPPYEQYF. CDR3 in DNA: TGCGCCAGCAGCCAAGATTTGGCCCCCCCCTACGAGCAGTACTTC.

The gene calls are TRBV29-1 and TRBJ2-1; possibly TRBD2 for D (5 bases). Germline CDR1 and CDR2: SQVTM and ANQGSEA. Trimming took off 3 bases at V and 0 bases at J, with 18 bases between the two ends. There are 17 residues in the CDR3. The CDR3 DNA reads TGCAGCGTTGAGGGTGCGGGTCCCCCAAGCTCCTACAATGAGCAGTTCTTC. This translates into CSVEGAGPPSSYNEQFF.

This chain links TRBV6-5 with TRBJ2-7; 7 bases align to TRBD1. With V trimmed by 0 bases and J by 9 bases, 11 bases remained unmatched. The CDR3 consists of 15 residues. Germline V gene lookup returns CDR1 MNHEY and CDR2 SVGAGI. CDR3 nucleotide sequence: TGTGCCAGCAGTTACTCCGGGACAGTCGTTGGTTCGCAGTACTTC. Amino acid sequence: CASSYSGTVVGSQYF.

The chain combines TRBV7-9 with TRBJ2-1, with D perhaps matching TRBD1 (6 bases). Per germline, CDR1 SEHNR and CDR2 FQNEAQ (reference sequence). The CDR3 has 18 amino acids. V shed 9 bases and J shed 0 bases, with 24 bases lying between them. The CDR3 sequence is CASASGQLKFSSYNEQFF. The CDR3 DNA reads as TGTGCCAGTGCCTCCGGACAGCTCAAATTTTCCTCCTACAATGAGCAGTTCTTC.

The CDR3 is CASSFTGQETQYF. The CDR3 region has the DNA TGTGCCAGCAGCTTTACAGGGCAAGAGACCCAGTACTTC. The rearrangement joins TRBV5-4 to TRBJ2-5; tentative D call: TRBD1 (6 bases). V was trimmed by 2 bases and J by 2 bases, leaving 7 bases between them. Germline CDR1 and CDR2: SGHNT and YYREEE (reference sequence). The CDR3 consists of 13 residues.

This sequence joins TRBV7-2 and TRBJ2-7; TRBD1 agrees at 7 bases. The length of the CDR3 is 14 residues. V lost 3 bases and J lost 3; bases outside the gene matches: 5. Germline V gene sequence: CDR1 SGHTA, CDR2 FQGNSA. The chain's CDR3 is CASSLGTAGYEQYF. CDR3 bases: TGTGCCAGCAGCTTGGGGACAGCCGGCTACGAGCAGTACTTC.

This clone was found once. V gene TRBV6-1 combines with J gene TRBJ2-7; possible D gene TRBD2, 5 bases. The CDR3 runs to 15 residues. Trimming stripped 3 bases from V and 5 bases from J, with 17 bases between. Looked up from germline, CDR1 is MNHNS and CDR2 is SASEGT. CDR3 sequence (DNA): TGTGCCAGCAGTGAGGGCCAGGACTTACCCCACGAGCAGTACTTC. It encodes CASSEGQDLPHEQYF.

The chain recombines TRBV6-1 with TRBJ1-2, with 7 nucleotides matching TRBD1. The CDR3 covers 16 residues. CDR1 MNHNS and CDR2 SASEGT come from the germline V gene. With V trimmed by 1 base and J by 3 bases, 8 bases remained unmatched. The CDR3 spells CASSEGGQERYYGYTF. The CDR3 DNA sequence: TGTGCCAGCAGTGAAGGTGGACAGGAGAGATACTATGGCTACACCTTC.